What follows are 27 T cell receptor beta chains derived from one specimen sequenced in a study of chemoradiotherapy in HPV16-positive cancers. Measured with immunoSEQ multiplex PCR; TCRdb has only the in-frame clones, and not every one. The sample consists of around 30,000 clones, roughly 88% of them appearing once. The sample in question was blood, obtained from a patient who underwent chemoradiotherapy. These TCRs come from a human donor with HPV-associated anogenital cancer.

The J gene is TRBJ1-1, the V gene TRBV6-1; tentatively, D is TRBD1 (5 bases). The V and J ends lost 3 bases and 6 bases respectively, with 20 bases between them. The CDR3 extends over 16 amino acids. CDR1 MNHNS and CDR2 SASEGT come from the germline V gene. Here the CDR3 DNA reads TGTGCCAGCAGTGACGGAAACCAGGGTGTCGGTCCTGAAGCTTTCTTT. Residues: CASSDGNQGVGPEAFF.

V is TRBV9 and J is TRBJ2-7, with TRBD2 matching over 8 bases. The CDR3 contains 13 residues. Germline V gives CDR1 SGDLS, CDR2 YYNGEE. The V gene end was trimmed by 7 bases and the J gene end by 0 bases; junction bases not matched to a gene: 3. The CDR3 coding sequence is TGTGCCAGCTCGGGGGGGGCCTCCTACGAGCAGTACTTC. Translation: CASSGGASYEQYF.

This chain connects TRBV6-5 to TRBJ2-2, with D unresolved. The V gene's germline CDR1 is MNHEY and CDR2 SVGAGI. V dropped 6 bases and J dropped 0 bases, with 11 bases sitting between them. This CDR3 has 15 amino acids. CDR3 DNA: TGTGCCAGCAGCCACCCCCCCGCGAACACCGGGGAGCTGTTTTTT. This gives the protein CASSHPPANTGELFF.

The rearrangement links TRBV7-2 to TRBJ2-7; D gene unclear. This CDR3 has 15 amino acids. CDR1 is SGHTA, CDR2 FQGNSA, per germline. V lost 5 bases, J lost 4 bases, and 18 bases lay in between. CDR3 region: CASSRILDARYEQYF. CDR3 nucleotides: TGTGCCAGCAGCCGCATCCTAGATGCAAGGTACGAGCAGTACTTC.

The V gene is TRBV19, the J gene TRBJ2-5, with D possibly being TRBD2 (5 bases). The germline V and J ends were trimmed by 3 bases and 5 bases, with 16 bases remaining between them. CDR1 LNHDA and CDR2 SQIVND come from the germline V gene (reference sequence). There are 15 residues in the CDR3. Written as DNA, the CDR3 is TGTGCCAGTAGTATGGCGGGTGCCTCTATGGAGACCCAGTACTTC. This translates into CASSMAGASMETQYF.

This chain uses TRBV30 with TRBJ2-5, with 11 bases lining up with TRBD1. The germline gives CDR1 GTSNPN, CDR2 SVGIG (reference sequence). The CDR3 consists of 12 residues. V shed 8 bases, J shed 6 bases, and the junction held 5 bases outside the gene matches. The CDR3 nucleotides are TGTGCCCGGGGGACAGGGGGAAAGACCCAGTACTTC. This encodes CARGTGGKTQYF.

V usage is TRBV5-1 and J usage is TRBJ2-7; TRBD1 matches at 7 bases. V gave up 0 bases and J gave up 2 bases; unmatched junction bases: 5. The germline CDR1 and CDR2 sequences are SGHRS and YFSETQ. The CDR3 contains 15 residues. In DNA form, the CDR3 reads TGCGCCAGCAGCTTGGGTGAGGGGGCGACCTACGAGCAGTACTTC. Its protein is CASSLGEGATYEQYF.

This clone was counted a few times. The V gene is TRBV2, the J gene TRBJ2-2; a possible D gene is TRBD2 (6 bases). Trimming took 4 bases from V and 2 from J, leaving 14 bases between them. Germline V gene sequence: CDR1 SNHLY, CDR2 FYNNEI. This CDR3 contains 16 residues. CDR3 sequence: CASSGRGGFNTGELFF. CDR3 sequence (DNA): TGTGCCAGCAGTGGGCGGGGCGGGTTTAACACCGGGGAGCTGTTTTTT.

The chain employs TRBV10-1 and TRBJ2-3, with D tentatively TRBD2 (6 bases). Trimming took off 6 bases at V and 0 bases at J, with 13 bases between the two ends. Germline CDR1 reads WNHNN; CDR2 reads SYGVQD (reference sequence). The CDR3 extends over 15 amino acids. The DNA of the CDR3 is TGCGCCAGCAGCGAGGCGGGACTCAGCACAGATACGCAGTATTTT. Residues: CASSEAGLSTDTQYF.

The chain uses TRBV19 and TRBJ2-5, with TRBD1 matching 8 bases. The CDR3 is 16 residues long. The germline V gene encodes CDR1 LNHDA and CDR2 SQIVND (reference sequence). The ends lost 5 bases at V and 0 bases at J; junction bases unmatched: 8. CDR3 DNA: TGTGCCAGTAGTCTCGGGACAGGCCCGTACCAAGAGACCCAGTACTTC. Its protein product is CASSLGTGPYQETQYF.

The chain has TRBV5-1 and TRBJ2-3; D is uncertain. The CDR3 totals 14 residues. The V and J ends lost 0 bases and 2 bases respectively, with 7 bases between them. CDR1 and CDR2 from the germline V gene are SGHRS and YFSETQ. The CDR3 here is CASSLDLHTDTQYF. The CDR3 DNA is TGCGCCAGCAGCTTGGATCTGCACACAGATACGCAGTATTTT.

CDR3 residues: CASSRSIITGELFF. Written as DNA, the CDR3 is TGTGCCAGCAGTCGCTCAATAATAACCGGGGAGCTGTTTTTT. This chain links TRBV27 with TRBJ2-2; D is ambiguous. Trimming pared 5 bases from V and 5 bases from J, leaving 12 bases between. The germline V gene encodes CDR1 MNHEY and CDR2 SMNVEV (reference sequence). The CDR3 loop spans 14 amino acids.

The chain carries TRBV28 and TRBJ1-1, with D tentatively TRBD1 (6 bases). This CDR3 region has 15 residues. V shed 5 bases and J shed 1 base, with 14 bases lying between them. Germline V gives CDR1 MDHEN, CDR2 SYDVKM. CDR3 DNA: TGTGCCAGCAGTCTCGGGGGCAGGAGGAACACTGAAGCTTTCTTT. Translation: CASSLGGRRNTEAFF.

The rearrangement joins TRBV12-5 to TRBJ2-7, with D hard to call. Germline V gives CDR1 LGHNT, CDR2 FRNRAP. The CDR3 length is 13 residues. The ends were cut back, 6 bases at V and 6 bases at J, with 15 bases in the middle. As DNA, the CDR3 is TGTGCTAGTGGAATTTCGTTAAATGGCGAGCAGTACTTC. Encoded protein: CASGISLNGEQYF.

The chain combines TRBV6-5 with TRBJ1-1; 7 bases map to TRBD1. The ends lost 9 bases at V and 0 bases at J; junction bases unmatched: 7. This CDR3 comprises 14 residues. Germline V CDR1 and CDR2: MNHEY, SVGAGI. CDR3: CASAPGGLNTEAFF. The CDR3 region has the DNA TGTGCCAGTGCCCCAGGGGGATTGAACACTGAAGCTTTCTTT.

V is TRBV18 and J is TRBJ1-1; tentatively, D is TRBD1 (6 bases). Per germline, CDR1 KGHSH and CDR2 LQKENI. The CDR3 extends over 12 amino acids. Trimming stripped 5 bases from V and 7 bases from J, with 11 bases between. The CDR3 coding sequence is TGTGCCAGCTCAAATCAGGGGATTGAAGCTTTCTTT. Protein sequence: CASSNQGIEAFF.

The rearrangement joins TRBV7-9 to TRBJ1-5; unclear D gene. Trimming removed 2 bases at V and 6 bases at J, with 8 bases between. Germline V gene lookup returns CDR1 SEHNR and CDR2 FQNEAQ (reference sequence). CDR3 length equals 13 residues. The CDR3 reads CASSLQKGQPQHF. The CDR3 DNA reads TGTGCCAGCAGCTTACAAAAGGGTCAGCCCCAGCATTTT.

The table lists this clone with a count of one. This sequence joins TRBV7-2 and TRBJ2-5; TRBD2 agrees at 9 bases. This CDR3 has 17 amino acids. V was clipped by 1 base and J by 4 bases; unmatched bases: 10. Per germline, CDR1 SGHTA and CDR2 FQGNSA. CDR3: CASSLGVAGGRGETQYF. Written as DNA, the CDR3 is TGTGCCAGCAGCTTAGGGGTGGCGGGGGGGCGTGGAGAGACCCAGTACTTC.

The V call is TRBV5-8, the J call TRBJ1-6; D unclear. V was cut by 4 bases and J by 10 bases, with 15 bases left in between. Germline V gene lookup returns CDR1 SGHTS and CDR2 YDEGEE. CDR3 size: 14 residues. The CDR3 nucleotides are TGTGCCAGCAGCCCCCCCCGTGGTGGGTCACCCCTCCACTTT. This sequence encodes CASSPPRGGSPLHF.

This clone was seen a handful of times. At the DNA level, this CDR3 is encoded by other sequences in the same sample as well. The chain links TRBV6-1 to TRBJ1-1; D uncertain. Germline V gives CDR1 MNHNS, CDR2 SASEGT. Trimming pared 3 bases from V and 1 base from J, leaving 6 bases between. CDR3 length: 13 residues. CDR3 sequence: CASSETWNTEAFF. The CDR3 coding sequence is TGTGCCAGCAGTGAGACATGGAACACTGAAGCTTTCTTT.

The chain combines TRBV5-6 with TRBJ1-1, with D tentatively TRBD1 (5 bases). V dropped 1 base and J dropped 5 bases, with 12 bases sitting between them. The CDR3 runs to 14 residues. CDR1 SGHDT and CDR2 YYEEEE come from the germline V gene. CDR3 DNA: TGTGCCAGCAGCTTGTACGGCAGGGCGACTGAAGCTTTCTTT. Its protein product is CASSLYGRATEAFF.

The chain is built from TRBV6-6 and TRBJ1-4; weak D call: TRBD1 (5 bases). This CDR3 has 12 residues. V shed 7 bases and J shed 4 bases, with 7 bases lying between them. Germline CDR1 reads MNHNY; CDR2 reads SVGAGI (reference sequence). The CDR3 loop reads CASNQGNEKLFF. CDR3 nucleotides: TGTGCCAGCAATCAGGGTAATGAAAAACTGTTTTTT.

This clone was observed once. The chain employs TRBV2 and TRBJ2-2, with D maybe TRBD1 (5 bases). CDR3 length equals 14 residues. Germline lookup yields CDR1 SNHLY and CDR2 FYNNEI. The V gene lost 6 bases and the J gene lost 6 bases, with 14 bases spanning the gap. The CDR3 nucleotides are TGTGCCAGCAGCCCCAGGGTCGTTCCCGGGGAGCTGTTTTTT. It specifies CASSPRVVPGELFF.

This chain connects TRBV5-4 to TRBJ1-6; 8 nucleotides line up with TRBD1. The CDR3 spans 16 residues. The germline CDR1 and CDR2 sequences are SGHNT and YYREEE (reference sequence). Trimming cost V 0 bases and J 8 bases; bases outside gene matches: 7. The CDR3 DNA reads TGTGCCAGCAGCTTGGCCTCAGGGGGCGTTGATTCACCCCTCCACTTT. This encodes CASSLASGGVDSPLHF.

This sequence joins TRBV6-5 and TRBJ2-1; D uncertain. The germline V gene encodes CDR1 MNHEY and CDR2 SVGAGI. V was clipped by 10 bases and J by 5 bases, with 21 bases between them. This CDR3 region has 15 residues. The CDR3 nucleotides are TGTGCCACGACGCGTCCGTCGATCGGTAACAATGAGCAGTTCTTC. Its translation is CATTRPSIGNNEQFF.

The rearrangement links TRBV5-1 to TRBJ2-5, with TRBD2 as a possible D gene (7 bases). The germline V and J ends were trimmed by 1 base and 5 bases, with 12 bases remaining between them. Per the germline V gene, CDR1 is SGHRS and CDR2 is YFSETQ. The CDR3 extends over 14 amino acids. CDR3 sequence (DNA): TGCGCCAGCAGCTTGAGTGGGGGGGCGGAGACCCAGTACTTC. It codes for CASSLSGGAETQYF.

This CDR3 is CASALGTGAYNEQFF. Written as DNA, the CDR3 is TGTGCCAGCGCCTTAGGGACAGGGGCCTACAATGAGCAGTTCTTC. The V and J genes are TRBV27 and TRBJ2-1, with 10 bases that match TRBD1. The CDR3 length is 15 residues. J was trimmed by 2 bases and V by 8 bases; bases with no gene match: 6. Germline V CDR1 and CDR2: MNHEY, SMNVEV (reference sequence).